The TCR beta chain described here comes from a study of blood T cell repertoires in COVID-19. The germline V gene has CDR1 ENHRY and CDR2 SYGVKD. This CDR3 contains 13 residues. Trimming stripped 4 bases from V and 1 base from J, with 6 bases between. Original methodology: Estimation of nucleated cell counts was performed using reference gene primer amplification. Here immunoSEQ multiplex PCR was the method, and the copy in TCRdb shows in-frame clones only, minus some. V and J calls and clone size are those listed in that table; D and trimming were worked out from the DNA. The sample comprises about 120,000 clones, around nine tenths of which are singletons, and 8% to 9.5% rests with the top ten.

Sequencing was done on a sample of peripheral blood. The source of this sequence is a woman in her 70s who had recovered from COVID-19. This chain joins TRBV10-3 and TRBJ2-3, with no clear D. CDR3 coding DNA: TGTGCCATCAGTGTCGTTGGCACAGATACGCAGTATTTT. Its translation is CAISVVGTDTQYF.